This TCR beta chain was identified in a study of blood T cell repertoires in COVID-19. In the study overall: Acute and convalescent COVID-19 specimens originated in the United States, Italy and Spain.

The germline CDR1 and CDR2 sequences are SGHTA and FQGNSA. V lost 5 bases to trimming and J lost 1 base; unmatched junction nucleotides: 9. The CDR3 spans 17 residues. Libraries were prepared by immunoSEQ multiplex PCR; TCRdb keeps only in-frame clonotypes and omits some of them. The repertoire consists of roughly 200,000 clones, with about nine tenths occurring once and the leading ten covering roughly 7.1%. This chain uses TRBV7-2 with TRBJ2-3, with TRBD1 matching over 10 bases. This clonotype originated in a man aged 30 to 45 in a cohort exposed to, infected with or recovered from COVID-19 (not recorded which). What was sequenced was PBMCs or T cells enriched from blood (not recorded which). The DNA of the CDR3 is TGTGCCAGCAGCCCCGGGACAGGGGTCGGGGGCACAGATACGCAGTATTTT. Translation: CASSPGTGVGGTDTQYF.